This paragraph reports one T cell receptor (beta chain). Antigen specificity is unknown. The germline gives CDR1 MNHEY, CDR2 SMNVEV (reference sequence). The CDR3 is 11 residues long. The ends were cut back, 9 bases at V and 5 bases at J, with 10 bases in the middle. The sample originates from a study of shared clonotypes between healthy human individuals. Overall study context: The study used three CD4 naive, three CD4 memory, two CD8 naive and one CD8 memory plate per donor. General study findings and limits: Naive subsets generally had larger estimated richness than memory subsets.

Several immunoSEQ 96-well plates shared each subset's DNA, each plate a replicate. Sequenced by immunoSEQ multiplex PCR; TCRdb stores in-frame clones only, minus some. The sample records some 1,900,000 clones, roughly 95% being singletons. Terminally differentiated effector memory CD45RA+ cells were left out of the naive CD8 fraction, which was CD45RO-negative and positively selected for CCR7. The origin of this receptor is a young man in good health. The chain employs TRBV27 and TRBJ1-2, with D uncertain. Sequenced sample: naive CD8+ T cells sorted from blood. The CDR3 region is CARHPSYGYTF. The CDR3 DNA follows: TGTGCCAGGCACCCCAGTTATGGCTACACCTTC.